The 23 T cell receptor beta chains presented below share a single source sample, sequenced in a study of cytomegalovirus exposure and HLA in healthy donors. The PCR had 60 Vbeta and 13 Jbeta primers. Some clones are missing from TCRdb's copy, which holds only in-frame ones; the method was immunoSEQ multiplex PCR. Here the sample spans hundreds of thousands of clones, approximately 79% being singletons. Sequencing was carried out using PBMCs. The receptors shown here come from a girl aged 2 to 10 in good health and CMV-seronegative.

The chain carries TRBV11-2 and TRBJ2-7, with TRBD1 identical over 8 bases. Germline loops: CDR1 SGHAT, CDR2 FQNNGV. V lost 1 base and J lost 6; bases outside the gene matches: 2. The CDR3 spans 13 residues. The CDR3 here is CASSLGTGIEQYF. The CDR3 DNA is TGTGCCAGCAGCTTAGGGACAGGGATCGAGCAGTACTTC.

In this sample, this clone turned up a few times. This chain connects TRBV27 to TRBJ1-1; tentative D call: TRBD1 (5 bases). Trimming cost V 0 bases and J 8 bases, with 10 bases left between them. The germline gives CDR1 MNHEY, CDR2 SMNVEV (reference sequence). CDR3 length equals 13 residues. CDR3: CASSLSYGGEAFF. The DNA of the CDR3 is TGTGCCAGCAGTTTATCCTATGGGGGGGAAGCTTTCTTT.

This rearrangement joins TRBV6-1 to TRBJ2-3, with 7 bases matching TRBD1. The V and J ends lost 6 bases and 4 bases, in that order; junction bases with no gene match: 7. The CDR3 consists of 14 residues. Germline-derived CDR1 and CDR2 are MNHNS and SASEGT. CDR3 loop: CASSLTGLSDTQYF. CDR3 bases: TGTGCCAGCAGCCTGACAGGGCTCTCAGATACGCAGTATTTT.

As to this clone: An end of the junction differs from the germline gene, which may be a read error. The rearrangement links TRBV23-1 to TRBJ1-2, with a tentative D call TRBD1 (6 bases). TRBV23-1 is placed among ORFs of uncertain function. This CDR3 spans 11 amino acids. CDR3 loop: CASSQSRGGAF. The CDR3 DNA is TGCGCCAGCAGTCAATCAAGGGGGGGGGCCTTC.

The J gene is TRBJ1-3, the V gene TRBV5-1; unclear D gene. Germline assignment: CDR1 SGHRS and CDR2 YFSETQ. CDR3 length: 16 amino acids. Trimming removed 0 bases at V and 4 bases at J, with 14 bases between. DNA for the CDR3: TGCGCCAGCAGCTTGGACCCCCTATCGAAGGGAAACACCATATATTTT. This gives the protein CASSLDPLSKGNTIYF.

This chain uses TRBV4-2 with TRBJ1-2; TRBD1 is a possible D gene (5 bases). The germline V gene encodes CDR1 LGHNA and CDR2 YNFKEQ. The ends were cut back, 0 bases at V and 8 bases at J, with 10 bases in the middle. The CDR3 is 13 residues long. The DNA of the CDR3 is TGTGCCAGCAGCCAAGATCCGAGACAGGGCTACACCTTC. The encoded protein is CASSQDPRQGYTF.

The chain is built from TRBV4-1 and TRBJ1-1; D not certain. The CDR3 loop spans 15 amino acids. With 0 bases removed from V and 5 bases from J, the gap between germline ends came to 13 bases. Looked up from germline, CDR1 is MGHRA and CDR2 is YSYEKL. This CDR3 reads CASSQDGRYGTEAFF. The CDR3 DNA reads TGCGCCAGCAGCCAAGACGGGAGGTATGGGACTGAAGCTTTCTTT.

Comment on this clone: One junction end disagrees with the germline gene, perhaps due to a read error. The V and J genes are TRBV4-2 and TRBJ1-2, with 9 bases fitting TRBD1. Germline CDR1 and CDR2: LGHNA and YNFKEQ. The CDR3 spans 14 residues. In DNA form, the CDR3 reads TGTGTCAGCAGCCGTCCGGGACAGGGATATGGCTACACCTTC. Translation gives CVSSRPGQGYGYTF.

V is TRBV12-2 and J is TRBJ2-7; the D call of TRBD2 is as the table states it, not checked on the DNA. TRBV12-2 is marked as a pseudogene. CDR3 length equals 16 residues. The CDR3 reads CASRSLGRRDSYEQYF. The CDR3 DNA is TGTGCAAGTCGCTCCCTGGGCCGGCGGGACTCCTACGAGCAGTACTTC.

The chain employs TRBV6-5 and TRBJ2-7; D is perhaps TRBD1 (6 bases). Germline lookup yields CDR1 MNHEY and CDR2 SVGAGI. CDR3 size: 13 residues. V gave up 6 bases and J gave up 3 bases, with 12 bases separating them. In DNA, the CDR3 is TGTGCCAGCAGCTCCAGGGGAGACTACGAGCAGTACTTC. It yields the protein CASSSRGDYEQYF.

CDR3 coding DNA: TGTGCCAGCAGTTACTCGTCAGGATTCTATGGCTACACCTTC. Amino acids: CASSYSSGFYGYTF. The chain is built from TRBV6-6 and TRBJ1-2; D is undetermined. V was clipped by 0 bases and J by 4 bases, with 9 bases between them. This CDR3 comprises 14 residues. CDR1 and CDR2 from the germline V gene are MNHNY and SVGAGI (reference sequence).

CDR3 sequence reads: CASSSGGQGEKLFF. For the CDR3, the DNA is TGTGCCAGCAGCTCGGGGGGGCAGGGTGAAAAACTGTTTTTT. This sequence joins TRBV5-4 and TRBJ1-4; D is possibly TRBD1 (6 bases). V was pared by 3 bases and J by 7 bases, with 13 bases between. Germline V gene data show CDR1 as SGHNT and CDR2 as YYREEE (reference sequence). This CDR3 has 14 residues. The variable domain in full, completed from reference TRBV5-4 and TRBJ1-4, reads ETGVTQSPTHLIKTRGQQVTLRCSSQSGHNTVSWYQQALGQGPQFIFQYYREEENGRGNFPPRFSGLQFPNYSSELNVNALELDDSALYLCASSSGGQGEKLFFGSGTQLSVL.

For this clone: The junction shows a germline mismatch at one end, possibly a read error. DNA for the CDR3: TGTGCCAGCAGATTGGGGAGGGCACGGAATAATTCACCCCTCCACTTT. Translated, it gives CASRLGRARNNSPLHF. The V and J genes are TRBV5-6 and TRBJ1-6; D remains unclear. Per germline, CDR1 SGHDT and CDR2 YYEEEE. There are 16 residues in the CDR3.

The chain joins TRBV4-1 to TRBJ1-1; 9 nucleotides agree with TRBD1. Per the germline V gene, CDR1 is MGHRA and CDR2 is YSYEKL. The CDR3 extends over 16 amino acids. The V and J ends lost 3 bases and 0 bases, in that order; junction bases with no gene match: 5. The CDR3 DNA reads as TGCGCCAGCAGCCACACAGGGGGCATTATGAACACTGAAGCTTTCTTT. This translates into CASSHTGGIMNTEAFF.

V and J are TRBV19 and TRBJ1-4; D is possibly TRBD1 (5 bases). The germline CDR1 and CDR2 sequences are LNHDA and SQIVND (reference sequence). CDR3 size: 13 residues. Trimming removed 3 bases from V and 11 bases from J, with 13 bases in between. The DNA of the CDR3 is TGTGCCAGTAGTATGCGGGGCGGTTGGAAACTGTTTTTT. Protein sequence: CASSMRGGWKLFF.

This rearrangement joins TRBV30 to TRBJ2-5; no clear D gene. The germline V gene encodes CDR1 GTSNPN and CDR2 SVGIG (reference sequence). This CDR3 comprises 13 residues. V shed 2 bases and J shed 5 bases, with 12 bases lying between them. CDR3 sequence reads: CAWSPRLGETQYF. The CDR3 DNA reads as TGTGCCTGGAGTCCCCGACTTGGGGAGACCCAGTACTTC. Complete variable domain (other parts from reference TRBV30 and TRBJ2-5): SQTIHQWPATLVQPVGSPLSLECTVEGTSNPNLYWYRQAAGRGLQLLFYSVGIGQISSEVPQNLSASRPQDRQFILSSKKLLLSDSGFYLCAWSPRLGETQYFGPGTRLLVL.

The rearrangement links TRBV4-1 to TRBJ2-3, with 8 nucleotides matching TRBD2. The V gene end was trimmed by 0 bases and the J gene end by 5 bases; junction bases not matched to a gene: 4. There are 15 residues in the CDR3. Germline V gives CDR1 MGHRA, CDR2 YSYEKL. The CDR3 loop reads CASSQDLTSGDTQYF. CDR3 nucleotide sequence: TGCGCCAGCAGCCAAGACCTAACTAGCGGAGATACGCAGTATTTT.

The chain employs TRBV14 and TRBJ2-7; possibly TRBD2 for D (6 bases). The CDR3 runs 13 residues. CDR1 is SGHDN, CDR2 FVKESK, per germline. V lost 4 bases to trimming and J lost 6 bases, with 13 bases between them. The CDR3 is CASSPGAGSEQYF. The DNA of the CDR3 is TGTGCCAGCAGCCCCGGGGCGGGGAGCGAGCAGTACTTC.

This clone was seen a handful of times. This rearrangement joins TRBV5-6 to TRBJ1-1, with D tentatively TRBD1 (5 bases). The germline V and J ends were trimmed by 1 base and 7 bases, with 5 bases remaining between them. From germline, CDR1 is SGHDT and CDR2 YYEEEE. The CDR3 sequence is 11 residues long. Here the CDR3 reads CASSLTGEAFF. CDR3 nucleotide sequence: TGTGCCAGCAGCTTGACAGGTGAAGCTTTCTTT. The whole variable domain, remainder taken from reference TRBV5-6 and TRBJ1-1, is DAGVTQSPTHLIKTRGQQVTLRCSPKSGHDTVSWYQQALGQGPQFIFQYYEEEERQRGNFPDRFSGHQFPNYSSELNVNALLLGDSALYLCASSLTGEAFFGQGTRLTVV.

This clone was seen a handful of times. V usage is TRBV9 and J usage is TRBJ1-1; unclear D gene. The CDR3 has 15 amino acids. The V gene's germline CDR1 is SGDLS and CDR2 YYNGEE. The germline V and J ends were trimmed by 2 bases and 2 bases, with 13 bases remaining between them. The chain's CDR3 is CASSVPDTVNTEAFF. The DNA for the CDR3 is TGTGCCAGCAGCGTCCCTGACACGGTAAACACTGAAGCTTTCTTT.

The rearrangement uses TRBV6-5 and TRBJ1-5; D is undetermined. Looked up from germline, CDR1 is MNHEY and CDR2 is SVGAGI. The CDR3 consists of 13 residues. Trimming pared 4 bases from V and 6 bases from J, leaving 10 bases between. The CDR3 loop is CASSSTVGQPQHF. CDR3 sequence (DNA): TGTGCCAGCAGTTCCACAGTGGGTCAGCCCCAGCATTTT.

The genes are TRBV27 and TRBJ2-7; TRBD1 aligns across 9 bases. This CDR3 has 15 amino acids. Losses at the gene ends were 5 bases for V and 0 bases for J; bases not matched to a gene: 5. Germline V gives CDR1 MNHEY, CDR2 SMNVEV (reference sequence). The CDR3 coding sequence is TGTGCCAGCAGTCCCGGGACAGGGAACTCCTACGAGCAGTACTTC. Translating gives CASSPGTGNSYEQYF.

There are a few counts of this clone. The chain employs TRBV5-1 and TRBJ2-3; TRBD1 might be the D (5 bases). The CDR3 contains 15 residues. V lost 4 bases to trimming and J lost 2 bases, with 14 bases between them. The germline V gene has CDR1 SGHRS and CDR2 YFSETQ. In DNA form, the CDR3 reads TGCGCCAGCAGCCCGACCAGGGCCCACACAGATACGCAGTATTTT. Amino acid sequence: CASSPTRAHTDTQYF.